This record looks at one T cell receptor (beta chain) sequence and its context. Antigen unknown. This sample was taken from a study of cytomegalovirus exposure and HLA in healthy donors. Overall study: Of the donors genotyped, several hundred in all, about 76% fell in the Caucasian-associated ancestry cluster.

Study results and caveats: For cytomegalovirus status, the classifier reportedly gave diagnoses with high specificity and sensitivity. A further, later analysis showed that HLA-associated TCR beta chains (compared with equally common others) were more clonally expanded.

V trimming: 0 bases; J trimming: 1 base; junction bases outside the gene matches: 3. The CDR3 sequence is 17 residues long. The V gene's germline CDR1 is WNHNN and CDR2 SYGVQD (reference sequence). Vbeta (60) and Jbeta (13) primers were used in the PCR. In the authors' workflow: Around 80 million unique TCR beta chains, roughly 11 million of them shared, were counted by a later analysis. Clones were read by immunoSEQ multiplex PCR, and TCRdb kept only the in-frame ones, dropping some. Clone size and V and J calls were adopted from that table, with D and trimming inferred from the DNA. Counted here are more than 150,000 clones, around 84% occurring once; the ten biggest clones make up around 2.5%.

The receptor comes from a woman aged 45-65 years in good health and CMV-seropositive. The sample taken for sequencing was PBMCs. This sequence joins TRBV10-1 and TRBJ2-1, with TRBD2 matching over 10 bases. The CDR3 loop is CASSESSSGGSYNEQFF. For the CDR3, the DNA is TGCGCCAGCAGTGAGTCTTCTAGCGGGGGATCCTACAATGAGCAGTTCTTC.